The 12 T cell receptor beta chains below come from one sample, sequenced in a study of cytomegalovirus exposure and HLA in healthy donors. Vbeta (60) and Jbeta (13) primers were used in the PCR. Method: immunoSEQ multiplex PCR; TCRdb's copy keeps in-frame clones and lacks some. There are 180,000 or so clones in the sample; over 60% occur only once, and 11% to 15% lies in the top ten. The sample consisted of PBMCs. Every receptor here comes from a man in his fifties or sixties in good health and CMV-seropositive.

This clone was counted only a few times. V is TRBV10-3 and J is TRBJ2-7; D may be TRBD1 (5 bases). In germline, CDR1 is ENHRY, CDR2 SYGVKD. V lost 4 bases and J 7 bases, leaving 8 bases between the germline ends. The CDR3 loop spans 11 amino acids. As DNA, the CDR3 is TGTGCCATCAGTGCAGGGTTTGAGCAGTACGTC. Protein: CAISAGFEQYV.

The gene calls are TRBV5-4 and TRBJ1-2; 10 positions agree with TRBD1. The germline CDR1 and CDR2 sequences are SGHNT and YYREEE (reference sequence). J was trimmed by 3 bases and V by 3 bases; bases with no gene match: 5. This CDR3 has 15 residues. CDR3 DNA sequence: TGTGCCAGCAGCTCGGGGACAGGGGCATACTATGGCTACACCTTC. It yields the protein CASSSGTGAYYGYTF. Full variable domain (rest looked up from reference TRBV5-4 and TRBJ1-2): ETGVTQSPTHLIKTRGQQVTLRCSSQSGHNTVSWYQQALGQGPQFIFQYYREEENGRGNFPPRFSGLQFPNYSSELNVNALELDDSALYLCASSSGTGAYYGYTFGSGTRLTVV.

The chain couples TRBV15 to TRBJ1-6, with unresolved D. V gave up 6 bases and J gave up 7 bases, with 13 bases separating them. This CDR3 region has 14 residues. The germline CDR1 and CDR2 sequences are LNHNV and YYDKDF (reference sequence). The CDR3 region has the DNA TGTGCCACCAGGGTGGGAGTGGAGAATTCACCCCTCCACTTT. It translates to CATRVGVENSPLHF.

The rearrangement links TRBV6-6 to TRBJ1-1; D perhaps matches TRBD1 (5 bases). V was trimmed by 6 bases and J by 3 bases, leaving 11 bases between them. Per the germline V gene, CDR1 is MNHNY and CDR2 is SVGAGI (reference sequence). The CDR3 sequence is 13 residues long. The CDR3 coding sequence is TGTGCCAGCAGCCCGGGGGATTACACTGAAGCTTTCTTT. This gives the protein CASSPGDYTEAFF.

This clone was counted a few times. The CDR3 DNA reads as TGTGCCAGCAGTCCCCACGCGGGACAGGGGAGAGGCGGGGAGCTGTTTTTT. Its protein is CASSPHAGQGRGGELFF. The rearrangement uses TRBV7-8 and TRBJ2-2; TRBD1 agrees at 10 bases. The J segment lost 7 bases and the V segment lost 6 bases, leaving 14 bases of the junction unmatched. Germline loops: CDR1 SGHVS, CDR2 FQNEAQ. The CDR3 loop spans 17 amino acids. Together with reference TRBV7-8 and TRBJ2-2, the CDR3 gives the full variable domain: GAGVSQSPRYKVAKRGQDVALRCDPISGHVSLFWYQQALGQGPEFLTYFQNEAQLDKSGLPSDRFFAERPEGSVSTLKIQRTQQEDSAVYLCASSPHAGQGRGGELFFGEGSRLTVL.

The CDR3 bases are TGTGCCAGTAACGTGCGGGAGGGAAAAGGTGTGCAGTTCTTC. It yields the protein CASNVREGKGVQFF. This sequence joins TRBV19 and TRBJ2-1, with 9 positions matching TRBD2. Germline values: CDR1 LNHDA, CDR2 SQIVND (reference sequence). This CDR3 is 14 amino acids long. The ends lost 7 bases at V and 12 bases at J; junction bases unmatched: 13.

V and J are TRBV29-1 and TRBJ1-1; TRBD1 is a possible D gene (6 bases). From germline, CDR1 is SQVTM and CDR2 ANQGSEA. CDR3 length: 12 residues. The ends were cut back, 6 bases at V and 3 bases at J, with 11 bases in the middle. This chain's CDR3 is CSVNRADTEAFF. CDR3 nucleotide sequence: TGCAGCGTCAACAGGGCCGACACTGAAGCTTTCTTT. Together with reference TRBV29-1 and TRBJ1-1, the CDR3 gives the full variable domain: SAVISQKPSRDICQRGTSLTIQCQVDSQVTMMFWYRQQPGQSLTLIATANQGSEATYESGFVIDKFPISRPNLTFSTLTVSNMSPEDSSIYLCSVNRADTEAFFGQGTRLTVV.

The genes are TRBV6-1 and TRBJ1-5, with TRBD1 matching 7 bases. This CDR3 is built from 14 residues. Germline V gene lookup returns CDR1 MNHNS and CDR2 SASEGT. With 3 bases clipped from V and 5 bases from J, the junction kept 4 bases outside the gene matches. CDR3 in DNA: TGTGCCAGCAGTGATGGGACAGCCTATCAGCCCCAGCATTTT. It translates to CASSDGTAYQPQHF.

The CDR3 reads CASSEATTGAYGYTF. The DNA of the CDR3 is TGTGCCAGCAGTGAAGCCACTACAGGAGCGTATGGCTACACCTTC. The J gene is TRBJ1-2, the V gene TRBV2, with D perhaps matching TRBD1 (5 bases). CDR1 and CDR2 (germline): SNHLY, FYNNEI. The CDR3 length is 15 residues. V lost 0 bases to trimming and J lost 5 bases, with 13 bases between them.

This chain uses TRBV28 with TRBJ1-1; the match to TRBD1 covers 7 bases. Germline V lookup: CDR1 MDHEN, CDR2 SYDVKM. The CDR3 runs to 13 residues. V shed 8 bases and J 0 bases; nucleotides not matched to a gene: 3. CDR3 amino acids: CASEGAMNTEAFF. CDR3 DNA sequence: TGTGCCAGCGAGGGGGCTATGAACACTGAAGCTTTCTTT.

This chain connects TRBV7-2 to TRBJ1-6, with 8 bases fitting TRBD1. Losses at the gene ends were 5 bases for V and 7 bases for J; bases not matched to a gene: 4. CDR1 is SGHTA, CDR2 FQGNSA, per germline. CDR3 length: 14 residues. The CDR3 DNA is TGTGCCAGCAGCCTCAGACAGGGGAATTCACCCCTCCACTTT. It specifies CASSLRQGNSPLHF.

The chain is built from TRBV4-2 and TRBJ1-2; TRBD1 matches at 9 bases. CDR1 LGHNA and CDR2 YNFKEQ come from the germline V gene. J was trimmed by 6 bases and V by 1 base; bases with no gene match: 6. The CDR3 runs 15 residues. In DNA, the CDR3 is TGTGCCAGCAGCCAAGCGAGGGGACAGGGAAATGGCTACACCTTC. Protein sequence: CASSQARGQGNGYTF.